This T cell receptor beta chain comes out of a study of human T cells and chemical hapten exposure. V lost 2 bases and J lost 7, with 8 bases in between. Germline values: CDR1 SEHNR, CDR2 FQNEAQ (reference sequence). The CDR3 sequence is 13 residues long. Findings and limits, study-wide: DPC sensitization left the count of TCRs above 1 in 1000 unchanged.

One entry per CDR3 protein, called by TCRdb with MiXCR from the RACE reads. The sample records about 78,000 distinct CDR3 sequences, 8.5% being singletons. The sample's time point: patch test 2, 6 weeks after DPC sensitization. Sample treatment: therapeutic diphenylcyclopropenone sensitization with weekly scalp DPC. This clonotype has a handful of counts. Its cognate antigen is unknown. The rearrangement uses TRBV7-9 and TRBJ1-4; D might be TRBD1 (6 bases). The receptor's source is a woman aged 50 to 65 with alopecia areata. Some clones in this sample may be carry-over from other donors' samples. Specimen: whole blood, collected in connection with sensitization to the hapten diphenylcyclopropenone (DPC). In DNA, the CDR3 is TGTGCCAGCAGCTTAAAGGGGGGTGAAAAACTGTTTTTT. Translated: CASSLKGGEKLFF.